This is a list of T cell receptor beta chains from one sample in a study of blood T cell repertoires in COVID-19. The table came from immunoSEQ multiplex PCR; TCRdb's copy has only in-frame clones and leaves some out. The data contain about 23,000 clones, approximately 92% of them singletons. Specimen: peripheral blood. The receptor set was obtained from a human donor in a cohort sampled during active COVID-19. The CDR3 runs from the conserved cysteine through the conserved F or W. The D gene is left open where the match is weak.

CASSSSTPELFF	TGTGCCAGCAGCTCTAGTACCCCGGAGCTGTTTTTT	TRBV9	TRBJ2-2	NA
CASRGQGAGNYGYTF	TGTGCCAGCCGGGGACAGGGGGCTGGGAACTATGGCTACACCTTC	TRBV6-5	TRBJ1-2	TRBD1
CASRGWGDSLQETQYF	TGTGCCAGCAGGGGGTGGGGGGACTCGTTGCAAGAGACCCAGTACTTC	TRBV4-2	TRBJ2-5	NA
CAISESPGQGVETQYF	TGTGCCATCAGTGAGTCGCCGGGACAGGGTGTAGAGACCCAGTACTTC	TRBV10-3	TRBJ2-5	TRBD1
CASSVGAVQETQYF	TGTGCCAGCAGCGTAGGAGCCGTTCAAGAGACCCAGTACTTC	TRBV9	TRBJ2-5	NA
CASRPDRANQPQHF	TGTGCCAGCAGACCCGACAGGGCTAATCAGCCCCAGCATTTT	TRBV6-5	TRBJ1-5	TRBD1
CATSDPTGDAETQYF	TGTGCCACCAGTGATCCGACAGGGGATGCAGAGACCCAGTACTTC	TRBV24-1	TRBJ2-5	TRBD1
CASSAIGAGGPADTQYF	TGTGCCAGCAGTGCTATAGGGGCGGGGGGGCCCGCAGATACGCAGTATTTT	TRBV28	TRBJ2-3	TRBD2
CASSQGGGANTQYF	TGTGCCAGCAGCCAAGGCGGGGGGGCAAATACGCAGTATTTT	TRBV7-9	TRBJ2-3	TRBD2
CSASTGTSQETQYF	TGCAGTGCTAGTACAGGGACGAGCCAAGAGACCCAGTACTTC	TRBV20-1	TRBJ2-5	NA
CATSRDSRGGGNTIYF	TGTGCCACCAGCAGAGATAGTAGGGGGGGTGGAAACACCATATATTTT	TRBV15	TRBJ1-3	NA
CATEGGTGVSSYNSPLHF	TGTGCCACCGAGGGGGGGACGGGGGTAAGCTCCTATAATTCACCCCTCCACTTT	TRBV24-1	TRBJ1-6	NA
CAISESAGTGELFF	TGTGCCATCAGTGAGTCTGCCGGGACCGGGGAGCTGTTTTTT	TRBV10-3	TRBJ2-2	NA
CAWRGGSNTEAFF	TGTGCCTGGAGGGGGGGGTCGAACACTGAAGCTTTCTTT	TRBV30	TRBJ1-1	NA
CASSYRGPADGYTF	TGTGCCAGCAGTTACAGGGGGCCCGCCGATGGCTACACCTTC	TRBV6-5	TRBJ1-2	TRBD1
CASSLVGLAGSETQYF	TGTGCCAGCAGCCTGGTAGGACTAGCGGGCAGCGAGACCCAGTACTTC	TRBV5-4	TRBJ2-5	TRBD2
CASSSGVPEAFF	TGTGCCAGCAGCTCGGGGGTTCCTGAAGCTTTCTTT	TRBV5-6	TRBJ1-1	NA
CASSRDPGQKNTEAFF	TGCGCCAGCAGCCGAGACCCGGGACAGAAGAACACTGAAGCTTTCTTT	TRBV5-1	TRBJ1-1	TRBD1
CASSRDSADIQYF	TGTGCCAGTAGTCGGGACTCAGCAGACATTCAGTACTTC	TRBV19	TRBJ2-4	NA
CASSLVFEDSYEQYF	TGTGCCAGCAGCTTAGTCTTCGAGGATTCCTACGAGCAGTACTTC	TRBV11-3	TRBJ2-7	NA
CASSHIGDTEAFF	TGTGCCAGCAGCCATATCGGGGACACTGAAGCTTTCTTT	TRBV3-1/TRBV3-2	TRBJ1-1	NA
CASSETGLFYGYTF	TGTGCCAGCAGCGAGACAGGGCTCTTCTATGGCTACACCTTC	TRBV5-8	TRBJ1-2	TRBD1
CASSEKGDTEAFF	TGTGCCAGCAGTGAGAAGGGGGACACTGAAGCTTTCTTT	TRBV6-1	TRBJ1-1	NA
CASSQDRDRRYEQYF	TGTGCCAGCAGCCAAGATAGGGACAGACGGTACGAGCAGTACTTC	TRBV3-1/TRBV3-2	TRBJ2-7	TRBD1
CASSETGRAGDTQYF	TGTGCCAGCAGCGAGACAGGACGGGCAGGAGATACGCAGTATTTT	TRBV9	TRBJ2-3	NA
CASSYGQINTEAFF	TGTGCCAGCAGTTACGGACAAATAAACACTGAAGCTTTCTTT	TRBV6-6	TRBJ1-1	NA
CASSPQENYGYTF	TGTGCCAGCTCACCACAGGAGAACTATGGCTACACCTTC	TRBV18	TRBJ1-2	NA
CASSLQGSNQPQHF	TGTGCCAGCAGTTTACAGGGGAGTAATCAGCCCCAGCATTTT	TRBV27	TRBJ1-5	NA
CASGTGQETQYF	TGTGCCAGTGGGACAGGGCAAGAGACCCAGTACTTC	TRBV19	TRBJ2-5	TRBD1
CASSPSYRVEGNTIYF	TGTGCCAGCTCACCATCCTACAGGGTAGAAGGAAACACCATATATTTT	TRBV18	TRBJ1-3	NA
CASSRVTGLKSGEQYF	TGTGCCAGCAGCCGCGTAACCGGACTTAAAAGTGGCGAGCAGTACTTC	TRBV11-2	TRBJ2-7	NA
CAAQAGESYTF	TGTGCCGCCCAGGCGGGGGAAAGCTACACCTTC	TRBV6-5	TRBJ1-2	NA
CASSSDSGTYNEQFF	TGTGCCAGCAGCTCGGACAGCGGAACCTACAATGAGCAGTTCTTC	TRBV11-3	TRBJ2-1	NA
CASSAQWGGEETQYF	TGTGCCAGCAGCGCCCAGTGGGGGGGGGAAGAGACCCAGTACTTC	TRBV11-3	TRBJ2-5	TRBD2
CASSQDGARRSYGYTF	TGTGCCAGCAGCCAAGATGGGGCCAGGAGATCCTATGGCTACACCTTC	TRBV3-1/TRBV3-2	TRBJ1-2	NA
CAVSGTSGENYEQYF	TGTGCCGTCTCCGGGACTAGCGGGGAGAACTACGAGCAGTACTTC	TRBV10-3	TRBJ2-7	TRBD2
CASSEGGGYGYTF	TGTGCCAGCAGTGAAGGTGGAGGCTATGGCTACACCTTC	TRBV2	TRBJ1-2	NA
CASSFRARNEQFF	TGTGCCAGCAGTTTCAGGGCCCGGAATGAGCAGTTCTTC	TRBV6-2/TRBV6-3	TRBJ2-1	NA
CASSPAGQGNEQYF	TGTGCCAGCAGTCCAGCGGGACAGGGTAACGAGCAGTACTTC	TRBV6-2/TRBV6-3	TRBJ2-7	TRBD1
CASTGHRATNEKLFF	TGTGCCAGTACGGGACACCGGGCAACTAATGAAAAACTGTTTTTT	TRBV19	TRBJ1-4	NA
CASSSHRDRGNNYGYTF	TGTGCCAGCAGCTCCCACCGGGACAGGGGAAATAACTATGGCTACACCTTC	TRBV7-8	TRBJ1-2	TRBD1
CASSPTGFSYNSPLHF	TGTGCCAGCTCACCAACAGGGTTCTCCTATAATTCACCCCTCCACTTT	TRBV18	TRBJ1-6	NA